One and the same sample provided the 5 T cell receptor beta chains below, sequenced in a study of human versus mouse CDR3 diversity and MHC coevolution. Measured with immunoSEQ multiplex PCR; TCRdb has only the in-frame clones, and not every one. The sample records roughly 80,000 clones, around 93% being singletons. Sequenced sample: naive CD4+ T cells from blood. Subset noted: CD45RO-negative CD62L-positive naive CD4 T cells. Receptors originate from a person aged 30 to 69 in good health.

The chain uses TRBV28 and TRBJ2-7; D is possibly TRBD2 (6 bases). This CDR3 has 15 amino acids. V gave up 8 bases and J gave up 1 base, with 18 bases separating them. Germline CDR1 is MDHEN and CDR2 is SYDVKM. The CDR3 nucleotides read TGTGCCAGCGTCGGGGAAGCGGGTCGGTCCTACGAGCAGTACTTC. Protein sequence: CASVGEAGRSYEQYF.

As concerns this clone: A read error may produce the germline difference seen at one junction end. V is TRBV10-3 and J is TRBJ2-7; TRBD2 agrees at 13 bases. The CDR3 contains 12 residues. In germline, CDR1 is ENHRY, CDR2 SYGVKD. The CDR3 region is CAISPTSGRPRF. CDR3 coding DNA: TGTGCCATCAGTCCGACTAGCGGGAGGCCTCGATTC.

The gene calls are TRBV5-1 and TRBJ2-3; D not resolved. CDR1 SGHRS and CDR2 YFSETQ come from the germline V gene. V was cut by 4 bases and J by 6 bases, with 12 bases left in between. The CDR3 length is 13 residues. The CDR3 DNA reads as TGCGCCAGCAGCAGAAAGTTAGCCGATACGCAGTATTTT. It is translated as CASSRKLADTQYF.

This chain joins TRBV18 and TRBJ2-1; 10 bases agree with TRBD2. Germline V gene sequence: CDR1 KGHSH, CDR2 LQKENI. This CDR3 comprises 17 residues. Germline trimming cut 4 bases from V and 8 bases from J; bases unmatched to any gene: 14. The chain's CDR3 is CASSLMSGRAPVDEQFF. As DNA, the CDR3 is TGTGCCAGCTCACTAATGAGCGGGAGGGCCCCGGTCGATGAGCAGTTCTTC.

This chain's CDR3 is CAIRGEGTEAFF. CDR3 coding DNA: TGTGCCATCAGGGGGGAGGGGACTGAAGCTTTCTTT. The rearrangement links TRBV10-3 to TRBJ1-1, with TRBD1 as a possible D gene (5 bases). Germline CDR1 reads ENHRY; CDR2 reads SYGVKD. V was cut by 6 bases and J by 5 bases, with 10 bases left in between. The length of the CDR3 is 12 residues.